These T cell receptor beta chains were read from a single sample in a study of human T cells and chemical hapten exposure. TCRdb recomputed calls from the 5' RACE reads with MiXCR, one row per CDR3 protein. The data hold 120,000 to 150,000 distinct CDR3 sequences, with roughly 4.1% observed a single time. The receptors were sampled from a female donor in good health. Both conserved end residues are part of each CDR3. Each record gives: D gene, clone size, J gene, V gene, CDR3 DNA, CDR3 protein. A D gene is named only where the DNA matches it firmly. The size of a clone is reported for some rows only, either as once, few or many, or as a class for expanded clones.

>TRBD1|many|TRBJ1-2|TRBV5-1
TGCGCCAGCACCCCGGTGGGACAGGGCCACTATGGCTACACCTTC
CASTPVGQGHYGYTF
>NA|few|TRBJ1-1|TRBV7-8
TGTGCCAGCAGCCCAAGGGGTGACACTGAAGCTTTCTTT
CASSPRGDTEAFF
>NA|NA|TRBJ1-3|TRBV12-3/TRBV12-4
TGTGCCAGCAGCCCCCGTAATGCGCTAAACACCATATATTTT
CASSPRNALNTIYF
>NA|NA|TRBJ1-1|TRBV12-5
TGTGCTAATGGTTTGCCACTATCCCGACAGTTCACTGAAGCTTTCTTT
CANGLPLSRQFTEAFF
>NA|many|TRBJ1-1|TRBV7-6
TGTGCCAGCAGCTTAATGGAGCGTGGCACTGAAGCTTTCTTT
CASSLMERGTEAFF
>TRBD1|many|TRBJ1-5|TRBV6-2/TRBV6-3
TGTGCCAGCATCGATTCCGGGACAGGCAATCAGCCCCAGCATTTT
CASIDSGTGNQPQHF
>TRBD1|NA|TRBJ2-1|TRBV29-1
TGCAGCGTTGAGGATAACAGGGGGCGCGGATACAATGAGCAGTTCTTC
CSVEDNRGRGYNEQFF
>NA|many|TRBJ2-7|TRBV18
TGTGCCAGCTCACCGGGTGGACTGTACGAGCAGTACTTC
CASSPGGLYEQYF
>NA|many|TRBJ2-7|TRBV9
TGTGCCAGCAGCGTCCGGGACAACTACGAGCAGTACTTC
CASSVRDNYEQYF
>NA|many|TRBJ2-1|TRBV15
TGTGCCACCAGCAAAAGATCAGGGAAATCCTACAATGAGCAGTTCTTC
CATSKRSGKSYNEQFF
>TRBD1|many|TRBJ2-7|TRBV9
TGTGCCAGCAGCCCGCAGGGACAGGGGTGGTACGAGCAGTACTTC
CASSPQGQGWYEQYF
>NA|few|TRBJ1-5|TRBV7-2
TGTGCCAGCAGCTTAGGGAGCTCGGAGAGACGGCAGCCCCAGCATTTT
CASSLGSSERRQPQHF
>NA|many|TRBJ2-3|TRBV29-1
TGCAGCGTTGAAGGACACCGGGGAGGATTAGATACGCAGTATTTT
CSVEGHRGGLDTQYF
>NA|many|TRBJ1-2|TRBV7-2
TGTGCCAGCACCCTCCGTGGGGGGTATGGCTACACCTTC
CASTLRGGYGYTF
>NA|many|TRBJ1-5|TRBV5-1
TGCGCCAGCAGCTTGAGGGCAGGGGACCAGCCCCAGCATTTT
CASSLRAGDQPQHF
>TRBD2|many|TRBJ2-3|TRBV5-1
TGCGCCAGCAGCGCGGGGGACCACATAGGCCCAGATACGCAGTATTTT
CASSAGDHIGPDTQYF
>NA|many|TRBJ1-2|TRBV6-2/TRBV6-3
TGTGCCAGCAGTCCCCCGGGACGAAGGTCGGCGGGCTACACCTTC
CASSPPGRRSAGYTF
>NA|few|TRBJ1-5|TRBV12-3/TRBV12-4
TGTGCCAGCAGTTTAGTCCCATTTGGGGTTCGGAATAGCAATCAGCCCCAGCATTTT
CASSLVPFGVRNSNQPQHF
>NA|many|TRBJ2-3|TRBV29-1
TGCAGCGGTACAGATGCGGATACGCAGTATTTT
CSGTDADTQYF
>NA|many|TRBJ2-7|TRBV12-3/TRBV12-4
TGTGCCAGCAGTACGACAGGCTCCCCCTACGAGCAGTACTTC
CASSTTGSPYEQYF
>NA|many|TRBJ2-1|TRBV12-3/TRBV12-4
TGTGCCAGCACTTCTCCTGGGGGGTATGAGCAGTTCTTC
CASTSPGGYEQFF
>TRBD1|few|TRBJ2-7|TRBV27
TGTGCCAGCAGTCCGACAGGGAGCTCCTACGAGCAGTACTTC
CASSPTGSSYEQYF
>TRBD1|many|TRBJ1-3|TRBV7-2
TGTGCCAGCAGCCAGCAGGGGGGAACTGGAAACACCATATATTTT
CASSQQGGTGNTIYF
>NA|many|TRBJ1-1|TRBV20-1
TGCAGTGCCGCTACAGACAAAGAAGCTTTCTTT
CSAATDKEAFF
>NA|many|TRBJ1-3|TRBV7-9
TGTGCCAGCAGTGGACTTGCCGGAAACACCATATATTTT
CASSGLAGNTIYF
>NA|many|TRBJ1-2|TRBV12-3/TRBV12-4
TGTGCCAGCAGCTCACCCCAACCAGGGTACGGCTATGGCTACACCTTC
CASSSPQPGYGYGYTF
>TRBD1|many|TRBJ1-6|TRBV27
TGTGCCAGCAGTTCGCAGGGGGCTCTTTCTCATAATTCACCCCTCCACTTT
CASSSQGALSHNSPLHF
>NA|many|TRBJ1-2|TRBV3-1
TGTGCCAGCAGCCGGGACTCCTCCCACTCCTATGGCTACACCTTC
CASSRDSSHSYGYTF
>NA|many|TRBJ1-1|TRBV20-1
TGCAGTGCTAGAGATACGACCCGGCAGTTAATGAACACTGAAGCTTTCTTT
CSARDTTRQLMNTEAFF
>NA|many|TRBJ2-3|TRBV6-5
TGTGCCAGCAGTTGCGACAGGTTTGCAGATACGCAGTATTTT
CASSCDRFADTQYF
>TRBD2|many|TRBJ2-7|TRBV11-2
TGTGCCAGCAGCCCGCCGGGGGGTCGCAACGAGCAGTACTTC
CASSPPGGRNEQYF
>NA|many|TRBJ2-3|TRBV12-3/TRBV12-4
TGTGCCAGCAGTTTACGGGCAGGGTGGACAGATACGCAGTATTTT
CASSLRAGWTDTQYF
>NA|many|TRBJ2-3|TRBV29-1
TGCAGCGTTGAAGGAGGGACCTCTAGCACAGATACGCAGTATTTT
CSVEGGTSSTDTQYF
>NA|many|TRBJ2-7|TRBV25-1
TGTGCCAGCAGTCCCGACACCTACGAGCAGTACTTC
CASSPDTYEQYF
>TRBD2|many|TRBJ2-7|TRBV20-1
TGCAGTGCTAGAGCCGTCAGCGGGGGGCCTATTTACGAGCAGTACTTC
CSARAVSGGPIYEQYF